This TCR beta chain was sequenced in a study of blood T cell repertoires in COVID-19. Study-wide background: Acute and convalescent COVID-19 specimens originated in the United States, Italy and Spain. From T cells, B-cell-depleted T cells, or PBMCs came the material, which was cDNA or gDNA.

Original analysis: Estimates of nucleated cell counts were drawn from the amplification of reference gene primers. TCRdb's table, derived via immunoSEQ multiplex PCR, lists solely in-frame clones and lacks some. V and J calls and clone size are those listed in that table; D and trimming were worked out from the DNA. The top ten hold more than 7% of the sample, which has some 260,000 clones, about four fifths seen once. The clonotype comes from an elderly man with acute or convalescent COVID-19. Sequencing was carried out using peripheral blood.

The CDR3 sequence is CASSRQGSGNWDTQYF. Written as DNA, the CDR3 is TGTGCCAGTAGTAGACAGGGTAGCGGGAATTGGGATACGCAGTATTTT. The chain uses TRBV19 and TRBJ2-3; D is possibly TRBD2 (8 bases). Germline CDR1 reads LNHDA; CDR2 reads SQIVND (reference sequence). CDR3 length: 16 residues. V lost 4 bases and J 6 bases, leaving 20 bases between the germline ends.